This TCR beta chain was sequenced in a study of blood T cell repertoires in COVID-19. Assay used: immunoSEQ multiplex PCR; TCRdb lists only in-frame clones, some missing. Of roughly 150,000 clones in the sample, around nine tenths were seen once. Germline loops: CDR1 MDHEN, CDR2 SYDVKM. This CDR3 is 14 amino acids long. V lost 8 bases and J lost 6; bases outside the gene matches: 10. Material: peripheral blood. This chain links TRBV28 with TRBJ2-5, with 9 bases matching TRBD1. The TCR originated in a man aged 50-59 years who had recovered from COVID-19. CDR3 in amino acids: CASCLTGGIKTQYF. The CDR3 bases are TGTGCCAGCTGTCTGACAGGGGGAATAAAGACCCAGTACTTC.